This T cell receptor (beta chain) emerged from a study of T cells after yellow fever vaccination. On the study more broadly: The authors prepared low-cell-number fractions using SMART-Seq v4 Ultra Low Input.

Germline V gene data show CDR1 as LGHDT and CDR2 as YNNKEL (reference sequence). V lost 0 bases and J 5 bases, leaving 7 bases between the germline ends. The CDR3 consists of 13 residues. Study-level points and caveats: Boosting was followed by the reappearance of most primary-vaccination clones (around 96% CD4, under 90% CD8). Overall, a small share of clonotypes was seen in both CD4 and CD8 compartments.

Turning to this clonotype: What it binds is not known.

5'RACE template switching produced TCR cDNA carrying a universal primer site and UMIs. Via MiXCR, TCRdb re-called the 5' RACE reads, giving one row per CDR3 protein. The profile covers approximately 350,000 distinct CDR3 sequences, with 9.5% to 13% appearing a single time and around 20% taken by the ten largest. The chain is built from TRBV3-1 and TRBJ1-1; D not certain. The source material was PBMCs, sampled on the day of the first yellow fever vaccination. The sequence came from a man between 18 and 35 years old who received the YFV17D yellow fever vaccine. The CDR3 sequence is CASSQDVWTEAFF. In DNA form, the CDR3 reads TGTGCCAGCAGCCAAGATGTTTGGACTGAAGCTTTCTTT. Filled out from reference TRBV3-1 and TRBJ1-1, the complete variable domain reads DTAVSQTPKYLVTQMGNDKSIKCEQNLGHDTMYWYKQDSKKFLKIMFSYNNKELIINETVPNRFSPKSPDKAHLNLHINSLELGDSAVYFCASSQDVWTEAFFGQGTRLTVV.